The 3 T cell receptor beta chains listed next were all sequenced from one sample in a study of OX40 agonist ivuxolimab in advanced cancers. The table came from immunoSEQ multiplex PCR; TCRdb's copy has only in-frame clones and leaves some out. The table includes more than 50,000 clones, 87% detected once. This specimen was CD4+ or CD8+ T cells sorted from blood, taken in a trial of the OX40 agonist ivuxolimab. These receptors originate from an adult with an advanced solid tumor such as melanoma, head and neck, liver or kidney cancer.

The chain links TRBV6-6 to TRBJ2-5, with TRBD2 matching 8 bases. CDR1 is MNHNY, CDR2 SVGAGI, per germline (reference sequence). The CDR3 contains 14 residues. Trimming removed 5 bases from V and 5 bases from J; junction bases left unmatched: 7. The CDR3 DNA follows: TGTGCCAGCAGTGGGGCGGGAGGCGGGGAGACCCAGTACTTC. It codes for CASSGAGGGETQYF.

J is TRBJ2-5 and V is TRBV14, with 12 bases identical to TRBD2. Germline assignment: CDR1 SGHDN and CDR2 FVKESK. V gave up 4 bases and J gave up 4 bases; unmatched junction bases: 7. CDR3 length: 16 amino acids. The chain's CDR3 is CASSLGLAGRRETQYF. For the CDR3, the DNA is TGTGCCAGCAGCCTCGGACTAGCGGGAAGGAGAGAGACCCAGTACTTC.

This chain links TRBV29-1 with TRBJ2-3; 10 bases map to TRBD2. The CDR3 consists of 15 residues. Germline V gene data show CDR1 as SQVTM and CDR2 as ANQGSEA. V shed 4 bases and J 2 bases; nucleotides not matched to a gene: 6. CDR3: CSVAWTSGPTDTQYF. CDR3 DNA sequence: TGCAGCGTTGCGTGGACTAGCGGACCCACAGATACGCAGTATTTT.